Listed here are 3 T cell receptor beta chains from one sample, sequenced in a study of T cell responses to AZD1222 COVID-19 vaccine (dated by TCRdb to about 2021). Libraries were constructed by the immunoSEQ multiplex PCR assay. Entries here come from immuneACCESS through TCRdb and include only in-frame sequences with V and J called. Some clones fail to appear in such tables; in the studies checked, an unresolved V gene covers under half of the shortfall, and the cause of the remainder is unknown. Across this sample there are 120,000 or so clones, with roughly 84% seen only once. About 26% of the sample rests with the top ten. The time point label, as the study defines it: about 28 days (+/-7) after the second vaccine dose. The source material was peripheral blood, sampled 28 days after the second AZD1222 dose. The origin of the receptors is an adult who received the AZD1222 COVID-19 vaccine.

The CDR3 coding sequence is TGTGCCAGCAGTGAGTCTAGCGGATACAATGAGCAGTTCTTC. Its protein product is CASSESSGYNEQFF. The V gene is TRBV6-1, the J gene TRBJ2-1; 7 nucleotides align to TRBD2. Trimming cost V 3 bases and J 4 bases; bases outside gene matches: 3. In germline, CDR1 is MNHNS, CDR2 SASEGT. The CDR3 runs 14 residues.

V gene TRBV5-1 combines with J gene TRBJ1-5; D remains ambiguous. Trimming removed 1 base at V and 0 bases at J, with 8 bases between. The CDR3 length is 15 residues. CDR1 is SGHRS, CDR2 YFSETQ, per germline. The CDR3 spells CASSLMGDSNQPQHF. In DNA, the CDR3 is TGCGCCAGCAGCTTGATGGGAGATAGCAATCAGCCCCAGCATTTT. Full variable domain (rest looked up from reference TRBV5-1 and TRBJ1-5): KAGVTQTPRYLIKTRGQQVTLSCSPISGHRSVSWYQQTPGQGLQFLFEYFSETQRNKGNFPGRFSGRQFSNSRSEMNVSTLELGDSALYLCASSLMGDSNQPQHFGDGTRLSIL.

This clone showed up just once. The chain uses TRBV2 and TRBJ1-2; possible D gene TRBD1, 6 bases. Trimming shortened V by 5 bases and J by 2 bases, and 15 bases separated the two germline ends. The V gene's germline CDR1 is SNHLY and CDR2 FYNNEI. The CDR3 covers 15 residues. CDR3 loop: CASSRDTPANYGYTF. CDR3 sequence (DNA): TGTGCCAGCAGTAGGGACACCCCCGCGAACTATGGCTACACCTTC.